The 19 T cell receptor beta chains below come from one sample, sequenced in a study of lymphopenia after photon versus proton radiotherapy. Some clones are missing from TCRdb's copy, which holds only in-frame ones; the method was immunoSEQ multiplex PCR. The repertoire holds tens of thousands of clones, with about nine tenths as singletons. Material: peripheral blood, obtained from a patient treated with photon-based radiotherapy. The receptors here all came from a woman in her forties or fifties with cholangiocarcinoma.

CDR3 sequence reads: CASSIRQGATDTQYF. Here the CDR3 DNA reads TGTGCCAGCAGCATCCGACAGGGGGCCACAGATACGCAGTATTTT. This rearrangement joins TRBV9 to TRBJ2-3, with 10 bases lining up with TRBD1. Looked up from germline, CDR1 is SGDLS and CDR2 is YYNGEE. CDR3 size: 15 residues. The trim removed 4 bases at V and 2 bases at J, leaving 4 bases unmatched.

The chain carries TRBV2 and TRBJ1-2; 8 positions agree with TRBD1. Germline V gene data show CDR1 as SNHLY and CDR2 as FYNNEI. V lost 3 bases, J lost 7 bases, and 4 bases stayed unmatched. CDR3 length: 13 residues. The CDR3 protein is CASSDRGRFGYTF. The CDR3 bases are TGTGCCAGCAGTGACAGGGGGCGTTTTGGCTACACCTTC.

This rearrangement joins TRBV15 to TRBJ1-1; 10 nucleotides agree with TRBD1. This CDR3 spans 15 amino acids. The germline CDR1 and CDR2 sequences are LNHNV and YYDKDF (reference sequence). The trim removed 8 bases at V and 1 base at J, leaving 7 bases unmatched. CDR3 DNA: TGTGCCACCGGGACAGGGGCGCTCCAGAACACTGAAGCTTTCTTT. Residues: CATGTGALQNTEAFF.

The gene calls are TRBV2 and TRBJ1-3; D uncertain. The germline V gene has CDR1 SNHLY and CDR2 FYNNEI. The CDR3 contains 15 residues. V lost 7 bases and J lost 4, with 17 bases in between. The CDR3 spells CASTRPGRTGNTIYF. CDR3 DNA: TGTGCCAGCACACGTCCCGGTCGGACGGGAAACACCATATATTTT.

The rearrangement joins TRBV7-9 to TRBJ1-6; no definite D call. Germline V CDR1 and CDR2: SEHNR, FQNEAQ (reference sequence). This CDR3 comprises 16 residues. With 5 bases removed from V and 10 bases from J, the gap between germline ends came to 21 bases. The CDR3: CASSPGRQTLESPLHF. The CDR3 DNA follows: TGTGCCAGCAGCCCCGGGCGCCAGACGCTTGAATCACCCCTCCACTTT.

The chain links TRBV18 to TRBJ1-2; D is unresolved. The CDR3 is 19 residues long. Trimming took 3 bases from V and 0 from J, leaving 23 bases between them. The V gene's germline CDR1 is KGHSH and CDR2 LQKENI. CDR3 protein: CASSPLQSLLSPTNYGYTF. The CDR3 bases are TGTGCCAGCTCACCCCTTCAGAGTCTACTATCACCCACTAACTATGGCTACACCTTC.

The rearrangement links TRBV7-9 to TRBJ2-1, with TRBD2 as a possible D gene (6 bases). Germline V gene lookup returns CDR1 SEHNR and CDR2 FQNEAQ (reference sequence). Trimming removed 2 bases at V and 7 bases at J, with 12 bases between. This CDR3 is built from 14 residues. CDR3 nucleotides: TGTGCCAGCAGCTTAAAGCGGGTTAGGAATGAGCAGTTCTTC. Encoded protein: CASSLKRVRNEQFF.

V usage is TRBV14 and J usage is TRBJ1-1, with no clear D. The germline CDR1 and CDR2 sequences are SGHDN and FVKESK. CDR3 size: 14 residues. V dropped 5 bases and J dropped 8 bases, with 18 bases sitting between them. CDR3 nucleotide sequence: TGTGCCAGCAGCACCTTAGGATGGACTAAAGAAGCTTTCTTT. Protein product: CASSTLGWTKEAFF.

There are a few counts of this clone. The V call is TRBV5-1, the J call TRBJ2-7; D remains ambiguous. The germline gives CDR1 SGHRS, CDR2 YFSETQ. There are 12 residues in the CDR3. Deletions cut 1 base from V and 4 bases from J, with 6 bases between. The CDR3 nucleotides read TGCGCCAGCAGCTTGAATTCTTACGAGCAGTACTTC. Amino acids: CASSLNSYEQYF.

V is TRBV25-1 and J is TRBJ2-1; 8 bases fit TRBD2. V shed 4 bases, J shed 0 bases, and the junction held 5 bases outside the gene matches. Germline lookup yields CDR1 MGHDK and CDR2 SYGVNS. The CDR3 length is 16 residues. The CDR3 loop is CASSGLLADSYNEQFF. The DNA for the CDR3 is TGTGCCAGCAGTGGCCTACTAGCGGACTCCTACAATGAGCAGTTCTTC.

The chain couples TRBV11-2 to TRBJ2-7; 12 bases match TRBD1. The CDR3 loop spans 15 amino acids. CDR1 is SGHAT, CDR2 FQNNGV, per germline. The V segment lost 7 bases and the J segment 5 bases; nucleotides outside the gene matches: 9. The CDR3 nucleotides are TGTGCCAGCATCCCATCCGGGACAGGGGGCAACGAGCAGTACTTC. Amino acids: CASIPSGTGGNEQYF.

The chain carries TRBV4-3 and TRBJ1-1; D unclear. This CDR3 region has 14 residues. The germline V and J ends were trimmed by 1 base and 0 bases, with 6 bases remaining between them. Per germline, CDR1 LGHNA and CDR2 YSLEER. CDR3 nucleotide sequence: TGCGCCAGCAGCCAAGTTACCCTGAACACTGAAGCTTTCTTT. The encoded protein is CASSQVTLNTEAFF.

The chain links TRBV5-5 to TRBJ1-5, with D perhaps matching TRBD1 (5 bases). This CDR3 spans 17 amino acids. The germline V gene encodes CDR1 SGHKS and CDR2 YYEKEE (reference sequence). Trimming stripped 1 base from V and 1 base from J, with 15 bases between. CDR3 in DNA: TGTGCCAGCAGCTTGATATCACAACGGGGGAGCAATCAGCCCCAGCATTTT. Its translation: CASSLISQRGSNQPQHF.

The chain links TRBV7-9 to TRBJ1-2, with D perhaps TRBD1 (5 bases). V lost 1 base and J lost 9, with 15 bases in between. Germline CDR1 and CDR2: SEHNR and FQNEAQ (reference sequence). The CDR3 runs to 14 residues. Written as DNA, the CDR3 is TGTGCCAGCAGCTTAGAGACCGAGGGGACGAGCTACACCTTC. Translating it yields CASSLETEGTSYTF. Variable domain in full (rest from reference TRBV7-9 and TRBJ1-2): DTGVSQNPRHKITKRGQNVTFRCDPISEHNRLYWYRQTLGQGPEFLTYFQNEAQLEKSRLLSDRFSAERPKGSFSTLEIQRTEQGDSAMYLCASSLETEGTSYTFGSGTRLTVV.

This chain joins TRBV7-2 and TRBJ2-4, with a weak D call TRBD1 (6 bases). Germline loops: CDR1 SGHTA, CDR2 FQGNSA. With 5 bases removed from V and 8 bases from J, the gap between germline ends came to 7 bases. This CDR3 has 11 residues. The CDR3 DNA reads as TGTGCCAGCAGCCCAGGGGACATTCAGTACTTC. This sequence encodes CASSPGDIQYF.

The V call is TRBV21-1, the J call TRBJ1-1. TRBV21-1 is assigned pseudogene status. This CDR3 is 16 amino acids long. CDR3 region: CASSKARRGGKTEAFF. CDR3 bases: TGTGCCAGCAGCAAAGCCAGACGAGGGGGGAAAACTGAAGCTTTCTTT.

The chain couples TRBV2 to TRBJ2-7; TRBD1 aligns across 8 bases. The germline V gene has CDR1 SNHLY and CDR2 FYNNEI. V was clipped by 8 bases and J by 5 bases; unmatched bases: 14. The CDR3 covers 15 residues. The CDR3 DNA is TGTGCCAGCCTTGGGTCGAACAGGGGGTTTGACGAGCAGTACTTC. Its protein is CASLGSNRGFDEQYF.

The chain joins TRBV7-9 to TRBJ1-6; tentative D call: TRBD1 (5 bases). This CDR3 contains 16 residues. Trimming stripped 2 bases from V and 6 bases from J, with 14 bases between. In germline, CDR1 is SEHNR, CDR2 FQNEAQ (reference sequence). CDR3 nucleotide sequence: TGTGCCAGCAGCTTAAGTGGAGCAAGGGGTAATTCACCCCTCCACTTT. Encoded protein: CASSLSGARGNSPLHF.

The chain links TRBV7-2 to TRBJ1-2, with a weak D call TRBD1 (5 bases). With 6 bases removed from V and 4 bases from J, the gap between germline ends came to 12 bases. Germline lookup yields CDR1 SGHTA and CDR2 FQGNSA. This CDR3 has 13 amino acids. The CDR3 coding sequence is TGTGCCAGCAGAAGAGGGGTTACCTATGGCTACACCTTC. Protein product: CASRRGVTYGYTF.